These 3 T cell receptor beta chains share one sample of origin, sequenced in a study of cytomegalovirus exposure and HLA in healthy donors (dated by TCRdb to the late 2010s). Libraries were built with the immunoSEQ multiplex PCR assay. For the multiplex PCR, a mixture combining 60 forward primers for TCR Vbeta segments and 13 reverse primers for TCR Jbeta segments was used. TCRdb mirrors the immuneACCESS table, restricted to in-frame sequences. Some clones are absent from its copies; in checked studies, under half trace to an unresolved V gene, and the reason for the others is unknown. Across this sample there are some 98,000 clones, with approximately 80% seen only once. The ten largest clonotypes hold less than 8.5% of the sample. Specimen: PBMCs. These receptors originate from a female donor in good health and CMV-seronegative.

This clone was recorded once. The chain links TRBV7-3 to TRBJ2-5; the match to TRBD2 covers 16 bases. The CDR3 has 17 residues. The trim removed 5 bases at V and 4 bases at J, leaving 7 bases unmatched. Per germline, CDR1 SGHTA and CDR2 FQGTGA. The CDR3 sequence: CASSTGLAGGLRETQYF. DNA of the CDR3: TGTGCCAGCAGCACGGGACTAGCGGGAGGGTTGCGAGAGACCCAGTACTTC. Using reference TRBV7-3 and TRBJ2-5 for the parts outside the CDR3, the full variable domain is GAGVSQTPSNKVTEKGKYVELRCDPISGHTALYWYRQSLGQGPEFLIYFQGTGAADDSGLPNDRFFAVRPEGSVSTLKIQRTERGDSAVYLCASSTGLAGGLRETQYFGPGTRLLVL.

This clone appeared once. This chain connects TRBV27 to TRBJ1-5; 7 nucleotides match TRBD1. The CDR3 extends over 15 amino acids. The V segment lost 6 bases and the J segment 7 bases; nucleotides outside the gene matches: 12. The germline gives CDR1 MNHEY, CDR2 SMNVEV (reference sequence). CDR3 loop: CASRSTGVIKQPQHF. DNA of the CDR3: TGTGCCAGCAGGTCCACAGGGGTAATTAAGCAGCCCCAGCATTTT.

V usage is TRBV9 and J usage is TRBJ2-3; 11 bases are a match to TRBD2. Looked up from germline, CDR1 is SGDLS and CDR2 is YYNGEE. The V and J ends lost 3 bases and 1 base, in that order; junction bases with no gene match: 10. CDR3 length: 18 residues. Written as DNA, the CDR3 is TGTGCCAGCAGCGCAGTAGCGGGAGGGACTGTAGGCACAGATACGCAGTATTTT. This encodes CASSAVAGGTVGTDTQYF.